The 21 T cell receptor beta chains listed next were all sequenced from one sample in a study of technical replicates of blood from a handful of donors. Method: immunoSEQ multiplex PCR; TCRdb's copy keeps in-frame clones and lacks some. The sample has 60,000 to 90,000 clones, around 95% seen once. The specimen sequenced was T cells isolated from PBMCs. Every receptor here comes from a human donor in good health.

The chain uses TRBV18 and TRBJ2-7; the match to TRBD2 covers 13 bases. This CDR3 has 15 amino acids. V lost 5 bases to trimming and J lost 5 bases; unmatched junction nucleotides: 6. Germline V lookup: CDR1 KGHSH, CDR2 LQKENI. This CDR3 reads CASSAGTSGTHEQYF. CDR3 DNA: TGTGCCAGCTCAGCCGGGACTAGCGGGACCCACGAGCAGTACTTC.

V usage is TRBV4-2 and J usage is TRBJ2-3; 8 positions match TRBD2. The CDR3 has 18 amino acids. The ends lost 0 bases at V and 6 bases at J; junction bases unmatched: 14. The germline CDR1 and CDR2 sequences are LGHNA and YNFKEQ. In nucleotides, the CDR3 is TGTGCCAGCAGCCAAGATCGGGTTAGCGGGACGCCACAGGATACGCAGTATTTT. Residues: CASSQDRVSGTPQDTQYF.

This clone was detected once. The gene calls are TRBV6-1 and TRBJ2-5; maybe TRBD1 (5 bases). V lost 6 bases and J lost 7, with 9 bases in between. The V gene's germline CDR1 is MNHNS and CDR2 SASEGT. This CDR3 region has 11 residues. CDR3 loop: CASRGLVTQYF. DNA for the CDR3: TGTGCCAGCAGGGGGCTCGTGACCCAGTACTTC.

This clone was recorded once. The chain employs TRBV12-5 and TRBJ1-1, with 8 positions matching TRBD1. Germline V CDR1 and CDR2: LGHNT, FRNRAP. The CDR3 is 16 amino acids. V lost 0 bases, J lost 6 bases, and 9 bases stayed unmatched. The CDR3 DNA sequence: TGTGCTAGTGGTTTGGTACTATCGGGACAGGAGGCTGAAGCTTTCTTT. Amino acid sequence: CASGLVLSGQEAEAFF.

J is TRBJ2-5 and V is TRBV19; 8 nucleotides line up with TRBD1. Germline-derived CDR1 and CDR2 are LNHDA and SQIVND (reference sequence). This CDR3 spans 13 amino acids. J gave up 5 bases and V 7 bases, and 6 bases lay outside the gene matches. CDR3 DNA: TGTGCCAGTAAGGACAGGGAGAGGGAGACCCAGTACTTC. It codes for CASKDRERETQYF.

In this sample, this clone turned up a few times. The chain links TRBV9 to TRBJ1-2; 9 bases match TRBD1. CDR3 size: 15 residues. Germline V gives CDR1 SGDLS, CDR2 YYNGEE. Germline trimming cut 3 bases from V and 8 bases from J; bases unmatched to any gene: 11. The CDR3 here is CASSATITGGMGYTF. The CDR3 bases are TGTGCCAGCAGCGCAACAATTACAGGGGGCATGGGCTACACCTTC.

CDR3 sequence: CASSLGQGGGYTF. The CDR3 region has the DNA TGCGCCAGCAGCTTGGGACAGGGTGGTGGCTACACCTTC. The chain carries TRBV5-1 and TRBJ1-2; 7 nucleotides agree with TRBD1. V trimming: 0 bases; J trimming: 7 bases; junction bases outside the gene matches: 3. The CDR3 loop spans 13 amino acids. Germline values: CDR1 SGHRS, CDR2 YFSETQ.

The chain is built from TRBV6-5 and TRBJ2-3; D perhaps matches TRBD1 (6 bases). Germline lookup yields CDR1 MNHEY and CDR2 SVGAGI. The CDR3 loop spans 15 amino acids. Trimming stripped 6 bases from V and 0 bases from J, with 13 bases between. CDR3: CASRSGALSTDTQYF. The CDR3 DNA sequence: TGTGCCAGCAGGTCAGGGGCACTTAGCACAGATACGCAGTATTTT.

The V and J genes are TRBV6-6 and TRBJ2-1; D is possibly TRBD2 (6 bases). Germline CDR1 MNHNY, CDR2 SVGAGI (reference sequence). The CDR3 is 15 amino acids. V was clipped by 5 bases and J by 6 bases, with 17 bases between them. The CDR3 is CASSHRPSAGNEQFF. The CDR3 region has the DNA TGTGCCAGCAGTCACCGCCCTAGCGCGGGCAATGAGCAGTTCTTC.

CDR3 sequence reads: CASSTGSSGANVLTF. The CDR3 nucleotides read TGTGCCAGCTCAACCGGGAGCTCTGGGGCCAACGTCCTGACTTTC. This chain uses TRBV18 with TRBJ2-6, with D possibly TRBD2 on 6 matching bases. This CDR3 spans 15 amino acids. CDR1 and CDR2 from the germline V gene are KGHSH and LQKENI. The V gene lost 5 bases and the J gene lost 0 bases, with 8 bases spanning the gap.

The rearrangement uses TRBV11-3 and TRBJ2-1; possibly TRBD2 for D (6 bases). This CDR3 is 18 amino acids long. Germline CDR1 and CDR2: SGHNT and YENEEA. The V gene lost 4 bases and the J gene lost 0 bases, with 19 bases spanning the gap. The CDR3: CASSSTGLSAPSYNEQFF. As DNA, the CDR3 is TGTGCCAGCAGCTCAACGGGACTTTCCGCACCCTCCTACAATGAGCAGTTCTTC.

J is TRBJ2-1 and V is TRBV11-1, with 9 bases matching TRBD1. This CDR3 has 14 residues. V shed 5 bases, J shed 5 bases, and the junction held 4 bases outside the gene matches. Germline V gene sequence: CDR1 SGHAT, CDR2 FQDESV (reference sequence). The CDR3 here is CASSRDRDHNEQFF. CDR3 nucleotides: TGTGCCAGCAGCCGGGACAGGGATCACAATGAGCAGTTCTTC.

V usage is TRBV5-1 and J usage is TRBJ2-2; weak D call: TRBD2 (6 bases). Germline V gene lookup returns CDR1 SGHRS and CDR2 YFSETQ. CDR3 length: 16 amino acids. V gave up 1 base and J gave up 3 bases, with 13 bases separating them. CDR3 sequence reads: CASSLLAGRDTGELFF. CDR3 bases: TGCGCCAGCAGCTTGCTCGCGGGAAGAGACACCGGGGAGCTGTTTTTT.

J is TRBJ2-5 and V is TRBV5-4; D possibly corresponds to TRBD1 (8 bases). This CDR3 is built from 15 residues. The germline V gene encodes CDR1 SGHNT and CDR2 YYREEE (reference sequence). V was trimmed by 0 bases and J by 2 bases, leaving 11 bases between them. The CDR3 DNA reads as TGTGCCAGCAGCTTGGTACAGGGGGGGCAAGAGACCCAGTACTTC. It specifies CASSLVQGGQETQYF.

This rearrangement joins TRBV28 to TRBJ2-7, with D uncertain. The CDR3 length is 15 residues. Trimming pared 4 bases from V and 2 bases from J, leaving 15 bases between. The germline gives CDR1 MDHEN, CDR2 SYDVKM. Here the CDR3 DNA reads TGTGCCAGCAGTTCCCCGGTGGAGAAAACCTACGAGCAGTACTTC. This translates into CASSSPVEKTYEQYF.

This chain joins TRBV13 and TRBJ1-2; no definite D call. There are 11 residues in the CDR3. The V gene's germline CDR1 is PRHDT and CDR2 FYEKMQ (reference sequence). With 5 bases removed from V and 6 bases from J, the gap between germline ends came to 7 bases. CDR3 loop: CASSKQDGYTF. The CDR3 DNA reads as TGTGCCAGCAGCAAACAAGATGGCTACACCTTC.

CDR3 DNA: TGTGCCAGCAGCGTAGGGGCAGTTACTTCCTACGAGCAGTACTTC. It yields the protein CASSVGAVTSYEQYF. The genes are TRBV9 and TRBJ2-7, with unresolved D. V lost 0 bases and J lost 1, with 11 bases in between. The CDR3 has 15 amino acids. Germline CDR1 is SGDLS and CDR2 is YYNGEE.

The chain combines TRBV7-2 with TRBJ1-5; D is ambiguous. The germline CDR1 and CDR2 sequences are SGHTA and FQGNSA. The germline V and J ends were trimmed by 3 bases and 6 bases, with 12 bases remaining between them. The CDR3 totals 14 residues. The CDR3 is CASSFGLGGQPQHF. As DNA, the CDR3 is TGTGCCAGCAGCTTCGGTTTAGGCGGTCAGCCCCAGCATTTT.

This sequence joins TRBV29-1 and TRBJ1-1; D is unresolved. Deletions cut 3 bases from V and 6 bases from J, with 11 bases between. This CDR3 region has 12 residues. The germline gives CDR1 SQVTM, CDR2 ANQGSEA. CDR3: CSVEAEIPEAFF. As DNA, the CDR3 is TGCAGCGTTGAGGCAGAAATCCCTGAAGCTTTCTTT.

The V and J genes are TRBV5-1 and TRBJ2-1, with TRBD1 matching 10 bases. With 0 bases clipped from V and 3 bases from J, the junction kept 3 bases outside the gene matches. Germline V gene lookup returns CDR1 SGHRS and CDR2 YFSETQ. The CDR3 covers 16 residues. The CDR3 DNA is TGCGCCAGCAGCTTGGTGGGGACAGGGGTCTACAATGAGCAGTTCTTC. Its protein product is CASSLVGTGVYNEQFF.

This chain joins TRBV4-1 and TRBJ2-7, with 9 nucleotides matching TRBD1. Germline CDR1 and CDR2: MGHRA and YSYEKL. CDR3 size: 16 residues. V dropped 0 bases and J dropped 3; count of bases not matched to a gene: 6. CDR3 sequence (DNA): TGCGCCAGCAGCCAAGACAAACAGGGGGCAGACTACGAGCAGTACTTC. Translated, it gives CASSQDKQGADYEQYF.